This is a list of T cell receptor beta chains from one sample in a study of blood T cell repertoires in COVID-19. Some clones are missing from TCRdb's copy, which holds only in-frame ones; the method was immunoSEQ multiplex PCR. The sample lists about 150,000 clones, about 87% seen once, with roughly 2.5% in the top ten. Sequencing input: peripheral blood. These receptor sequences come from a human donor with COVID-19, enrolled during active disease. The donor label of this sample is uncertain. Each CDR3 is given with its conserved first and last residue. D genes are given only for firm matches. A clone size is listed for some rows: how often the clone was seen (once, few, many), or a class if it is expanded.

CDR3	DNA	J	length	D	size	V
CASSQDVGSNEQFF	TGTGCCAGCAGCCAAGACGTCGGGAGTAATGAGCAGTTCTTC	TRBJ2-1	14	NA	once	TRBV3-1/TRBV3-2
CAISDSGVDGYTF	TGTGCCATCAGTGACTCGGGGGTCGATGGCTACACCTTC	TRBJ1-2	13	NA	NA	TRBV10-3
CASSIDHQPTGEGNYGYTF	TGTGCCAGTAGTATAGACCACCAACCGACAGGGGAGGGAAACTATGGCTACACCTTC	TRBJ1-2	19	TRBD1	NA	TRBV19
CASRPGQGKYEQYF	TGTGCCAGCAGACCAGGACAGGGTAAATACGAGCAGTACTTC	TRBJ2-7	14	NA	NA	TRBV21-1
CASRRQGEWDEQYF	TGCGCCAGTCGGCGACAGGGCGAATGGGACGAGCAGTACTTC	TRBJ2-7	14	TRBD1	NA	TRBV10-2
CASSADSPYQPQHF	TGTGCCAGCAGTGCGGACAGCCCTTACCAGCCCCAGCATTTT	TRBJ1-5	14	NA	once	TRBV2
CASSSNSYEQYF	TGTGCCAGCAGTTCCAACTCCTACGAGCAGTACTTC	TRBJ2-7	12	NA	NA	TRBV28
CASSYSGANTGELFF	TGTGCCAGCAGTTACTCAGGAGCGAACACCGGGGAGCTGTTTTTT	TRBJ2-2	15	NA	NA	TRBV6-6
CATSDTGEGTGELFF	TGTGCCACCAGTGACACAGGGGAAGGCACCGGGGAGCTGTTTTTT	TRBJ2-2	15	TRBD1	NA	TRBV24-1
CAISDPAESQETQYF	TGTGCCATCAGTGATCCAGCGGAAAGCCAAGAGACCCAGTACTTC	TRBJ2-5	15	NA	NA	TRBV10-3
CASSEAIISPYEQYF	TGTGCCAGCAGTGAAGCTATAATATCCCCCTACGAGCAGTACTTC	TRBJ2-7	15	NA	NA	TRBV6-1
CASSQEAGEAYEQYF	TGTGCCAGCAGCCAAGAGGCGGGGGAAGCCTACGAGCAGTACTTC	TRBJ2-7	15	TRBD2	NA	TRBV4-2
CASSWRGGLNEKLFF	TGTGCCAGCAGCTGGAGGGGGGGCCTTAATGAAAAACTGTTTTTT	TRBJ1-4	15	NA	NA	TRBV7-2
CASTVTGLEGYTF	TGTGCCAGCACCGTTACAGGGTTGGAAGGCTACACCTTC	TRBJ1-2	13	NA	NA	TRBV6-5
CASSATPGQGAGETQYF	TGCGCCAGCAGCGCCACTCCGGGACAGGGGGCAGGGGAGACCCAGTACTTC	TRBJ2-5	17	TRBD1	NA	TRBV5-1
CASSQNTGEAGNTIYF	TGTGCCAGCAGCCAGAATACGGGGGAAGCTGGAAACACCATATATTTT	TRBJ1-3	16	NA	NA	TRBV4-2
CASSLQGARTDTQYF	TGCGCCAGCAGTTTACAGGGGGCGCGGACAGATACGCAGTATTTT	TRBJ2-3	15	TRBD1	NA	TRBV5-1
CASSPGTPAQYF	TGTGCCAGCAGTCCCGGGACTCCGGCGCAGTATTTT	TRBJ2-3	12	NA	NA	TRBV6-5
CASSYSIEYEQYF	TGTGCCAGCAGTTACAGCATAGAGTACGAGCAGTACTTC	TRBJ2-7	13	NA	NA	TRBV6-2/TRBV6-3
CASSFQNTEAFF	TGTGCCAGCAGCTTTCAGAACACTGAAGCTTTCTTT	TRBJ1-1	12	NA	NA	TRBV11-2
CASSSSTNEKLFF	NA	TRBJ1-4	13	NA	NA	TRBV28
CASSYHLAPDEQYF	TGTGCCAGCAGCTACCACCTAGCGCCCGACGAGCAGTACTTC	TRBJ2-7	14	NA	NA	TRBV11-3
CASRGWGVGRPQHF	TGTGCCAGCAGAGGATGGGGGGTAGGGCGGCCCCAGCATTTT	TRBJ1-5	14	NA	NA	TRBV21-1
CASSLGSGSYGYTF	TGCGCCAGCAGCTTGGGATCGGGGAGTTATGGCTACACCTTC	TRBJ1-2	14	NA	NA	TRBV5-1
CASKQDYEETQYF	TGTGCCAGCAAGCAGGACTACGAAGAGACCCAGTACTTC	TRBJ2-5	13	NA	NA	TRBV7-9
CASSGQFNTEAFF	TGTGCCAGCAGCGGACAGTTTAACACTGAAGCTTTCTTT	TRBJ1-1	13	NA	NA	TRBV12-3/TRBV12-4
CASSLGRLDKTQYF	TGTGCCAGCAGCTTAGGTCGCTTGGACAAGACCCAGTACTTC	TRBJ2-5	14	NA	NA	TRBV11-2
CASSRTGDTYGYTF	TGTGCCAGTAGTCGGACAGGGGATACCTATGGCTACACCTTC	TRBJ1-2	14	TRBD1	NA	TRBV19
CASSYAPGQGVGYTF	TGTGCCAGCAGTTACGCGCCGGGACAGGGAGTAGGCTACACCTTC	TRBJ1-2	15	TRBD1	NA	TRBV6-5
CASSFGDRGHEQYF	TGTGCCAGCAGTTTTGGGGACAGGGGTCACGAGCAGTACTTC	TRBJ2-7	14	TRBD1	NA	TRBV27
CASTPDRGGGRQTQYF	TGTGCCAGCACGCCTGATAGGGGCGGGGGCAGACAGACCCAGTACTTC	TRBJ2-5	16	NA	NA	TRBV5-6
CATMDRSSGANVLTF	TGTGCCACCATGGACAGGAGCTCTGGGGCCAACGTCCTGACTTTC	TRBJ2-6	15	TRBD1	once	TRBV24-1
CSSTTRGRPDTQYF	TGCAGCTCAACTACCAGGGGGAGGCCAGATACGCAGTATTTT	TRBJ2-3	14	NA	NA	TRBV29-1
CASSGQGPGYTF	TGCGCCAGCAGTGGACAGGGCCCTGGCTACACCTTC	TRBJ1-2	12	TRBD1	NA	TRBV10-2
CASSSGTDNTGELFF	TGTGCCAGCAGTTCCGGGACAGATAACACCGGGGAGCTGTTTTTT	TRBJ2-2	15	TRBD1	NA	TRBV7-7
CASMLQGGASYEQYF	TGTGCCAGCATGCTCCAAGGGGGCGCATCCTACGAGCAGTACTTC	TRBJ2-7	15	TRBD1	NA	TRBV5-4
CASSEGPYGYTF	TGTGCCAGCAGTGAAGGGCCCTATGGCTACACCTTC	TRBJ1-2	12	NA	few	TRBV2
CSVYSSDSYEQYF	TGCAGCGTTTATTCTAGCGACTCCTACGAGCAGTACTTC	TRBJ2-7	13	NA	few	TRBV29-1
CASSIVSREAYEQYF	TGTGCCAGTAGTATAGTGTCCAGGGAGGCCTACGAGCAGTACTTC	TRBJ2-7	15	NA	once	TRBV19
CASSVVGGPEAFF	TGTGCCAGCAGCGTAGTCGGTGGGCCTGAAGCTTTCTTT	TRBJ1-1	13	NA	NA	TRBV9
CASEVRGNTIYF	TGTGCCAGTGAGGTTCGTGGAAACACCATATATTTT	TRBJ1-3	12	NA	few	TRBV19
CAISEGTSGPSSYNEQFF	TGTGCCATCAGTGAGGGGACTAGCGGGCCTTCATCCTACAATGAGCAGTTCTTC	TRBJ2-1	18	TRBD2	NA	TRBV10-3
CASSLGQGITTNEKLFF	TGTGCCAGCAGCCTCGGACAGGGGATAACAACTAATGAAAAACTGTTTTTT	TRBJ1-4	17	TRBD1	once	TRBV5-4
CASSSRLDLWDTGELFF	TGTGCCAGCAGCTCCCGACTGGACTTGTGGGACACCGGGGAGCTGTTTTTT	TRBJ2-2	17	NA	NA	TRBV7-6
CASSLPGAGTGELFF	TGCGCCAGCAGCTTGCCTGGAGCGGGCACCGGGGAGCTGTTTTTT	TRBJ2-2	15	NA	NA	TRBV5-1
CASSQVLQGYEQYF	TGCGCCAGCAGCCAAGTCCTCCAGGGCTACGAGCAGTACTTC	TRBJ2-7	14	NA	NA	TRBV4-1
CASSANPGQGSYEQYF	TGTGCCAGCAGCGCAAACCCGGGACAGGGTTCCTACGAGCAGTACTTC	TRBJ2-7	16	TRBD1	NA	TRBV5-5
CASSLGFEGSPLHF	TGTGCCAGCAGCTTAGGCTTCGAGGGTTCACCCCTCCACTTT	TRBJ1-6	14	NA	NA	TRBV7-2
CASTDQDRGNQPQHF	TGTGCCAGTACGGATCAGGACAGGGGGAATCAGCCCCAGCATTTT	TRBJ1-5	15	TRBD1	NA	TRBV19